Presented here are 19 T cell receptor beta chains from one specimen sequenced in a study of a mutant IDH1 vaccine in newly diagnosed glioma. Which antigens these TCRs recognize remains unknown. TCRdb's table, derived via immunoSEQ multiplex PCR, lists solely in-frame clones and lacks some. The sample lists about 21,000 clones; nearly 90% were seen once. The time point: week 11, during vaccination. Every vaccination contained 300 ug of the mutant IDH1 20-mer peptide and was paired with topical imiquimod. The sequencing here drew on PBMCs, taken from a glioma patient whose treatment included an IDH1 peptide vaccine. The receptors derive from a woman aged 40 to 55 with glioma.

The chain employs TRBV5-1 and TRBJ2-3; D is tentatively TRBD1 or TRBD2 (5 bases each). The V end lost 4 bases, the J end lost 4 bases, and 13 bases lay between the germline ends. Germline CDR1 is SGHRS and CDR2 is YFSETQ. The CDR3 consists of 14 residues. CDR3 in DNA: TGCGCCAGCAGCCTGGGTCGGGACCCAGATACGCAGTATTTT. It encodes CASSLGRDPDTQYF.

The rearrangement joins TRBV7-8 to TRBJ2-5, with 7 bases lining up with TRBD1. The CDR3 consists of 15 residues. The V gene's germline CDR1 is SGHVS and CDR2 FQNEAQ. The trim removed 8 bases at V and 1 base at J, leaving 10 bases unmatched. CDR3 nucleotides: TGTGCCAGCGGAAGATCCTGGACAGGCCAAGAGACCCAGTACTTC. It is translated as CASGRSWTGQETQYF.

This clone was picked up one time. The V call is TRBV30, the J call TRBJ2-7, with D tentatively TRBD1 (6 bases). The CDR3 covers 13 residues. CDR1 GTSNPN and CDR2 SVGIG come from the germline V gene (reference sequence). V lost 2 bases to trimming and J lost 1 base, with 9 bases between them. The CDR3 here is CAWSRDNSYEQYF. The DNA for the CDR3 is TGTGCCTGGAGTAGGGACAATTCCTACGAGCAGTACTTC. The variable domain in full, completed from reference TRBV30 and TRBJ2-7, reads SQTIHQWPATLVQPVGSPLSLECTVEGTSNPNLYWYRQAAGRGLQLLFYSVGIGQISSEVPQNLSASRPQDRQFILSSKKLLLSDSGFYLCAWSRDNSYEQYFGPGTRLTVT.

This clone was seen just once. The genes are TRBV5-4 and TRBJ1-2; unclear D gene. The CDR3 contains 16 residues. V was cut by 0 bases and J by 4 bases, with 16 bases left in between. The germline CDR1 and CDR2 sequences are SGHNT and YYREEE (reference sequence). The chain's CDR3 is CASSLAESRPTYGYTF. The CDR3 coding sequence is TGTGCCAGCAGCTTGGCCGAATCCCGGCCCACCTATGGCTACACCTTC.

This chain uses TRBV18 with TRBJ2-7; D is unclear. Per germline, CDR1 KGHSH and CDR2 LQKENI. The V gene lost 6 bases and the J gene lost 2 bases, with 11 bases spanning the gap. There are 13 residues in the CDR3. CDR3 in amino acids: CASSQGSTYEQYF. DNA of the CDR3: TGTGCCAGCTCCCAAGGGTCCACCTACGAGCAGTACTTC.

The DNA for the CDR3 is TGTGCCAGCAGTTACTCCAGCTTCGCTGAAGCTTTCTTT. It yields the protein CASSYSSFAEAFF. The V and J genes are TRBV6-5 and TRBJ1-1, with no clear D. This CDR3 region has 13 residues. V gave up 0 bases and J gave up 6 bases, with 8 bases separating them. Germline V gene sequence: CDR1 MNHEY, CDR2 SVGAGI.

The chain employs TRBV30 and TRBJ1-1; no reliable D call. V was cut by 2 bases and J by 2 bases, with 3 bases left in between. This CDR3 region has 11 residues. Germline V CDR1 and CDR2: GTSNPN, SVGIG (reference sequence). The CDR3 protein is CAWSHNTEAFF. The CDR3 bases are TGTGCCTGGAGTCATAACACTGAAGCTTTCTTT.

The chain links TRBV19 to TRBJ1-4; D is undetermined. Germline V gives CDR1 LNHDA, CDR2 SQIVND (reference sequence). This CDR3 region has 14 residues. V was cut by 6 bases and J by 2 bases, with 10 bases left in between. The DNA of the CDR3 is TGTGCCAGTAGAAACAGCTTCACTAATGAAAAACTGTTTTTT. This sequence encodes CASRNSFTNEKLFF.

The chain joins TRBV7-2 to TRBJ2-3; D possibly corresponds to TRBD2 (5 bases). CDR3 length equals 17 residues. V lost 5 bases, J lost 1 base, and 19 bases lay in between. In germline, CDR1 is SGHTA, CDR2 FQGNSA. The CDR3 DNA is TGTGCCAGCAGCCCCCGAGGGCCTTTAAGTGGCACAGATACGCAGTATTTT. Its translation: CASSPRGPLSGTDTQYF.

This chain uses TRBV25-1 with TRBJ1-2; D gene unclear. This CDR3 is 14 amino acids long. Deletions cut 1 base from V and 8 bases from J, with 14 bases between. The germline V gene encodes CDR1 MGHDK and CDR2 SYGVNS. The CDR3 nucleotides read TGTGCCAGCAGTGAATGGGCCAGTCAGGCGGGCTACACCTTC. Protein product: CASSEWASQAGYTF.

The rearrangement uses TRBV19 and TRBJ1-1; D is possibly TRBD1 (5 bases). V was clipped by 5 bases and J by 1 base, with 8 bases between them. The CDR3 contains 13 residues. Per germline, CDR1 LNHDA and CDR2 SQIVND (reference sequence). This CDR3 reads CASSYDRNTEAFF. The CDR3 bases are TGTGCCAGTAGTTATGACAGGAACACTGAAGCTTTCTTT.

This clone was seen just once. The gene calls are TRBV9 and TRBJ2-7; D might be TRBD1 (5 bases). CDR1 SGDLS and CDR2 YYNGEE come from the germline V gene. The CDR3 has 14 amino acids. Trimming took 3 bases from V and 1 from J, leaving 11 bases between them. The CDR3 sequence is CASSAGHPSYEQYF. The CDR3 DNA follows: TGTGCCAGCAGCGCCGGACACCCGTCCTACGAGCAGTACTTC. The entire variable domain, with the rest obtained from reference TRBV9 and TRBJ2-7, is as follows: DSGVTQTPKHLITATGQRVTLRCSPRSGDLSVYWYQQSLDQGLQFLIQYYNGEERAKGNILERFSAQQFPDLHSELNLSSLELGDSALYFCASSAGHPSYEQYFGPGTRLTVT.

This rearrangement joins TRBV4-3 to TRBJ1-1; weak D call: TRBD1 (5 bases). The CDR3 totals 15 residues. Trimming cost V 0 bases and J 4 bases, with 12 bases left between them. Germline V gene data show CDR1 as LGHNA and CDR2 as YSLEER. The CDR3 nucleotides read TGCGCCAGCAGCCAAGAATCAATGGGGGGCACTGAAGCTTTCTTT. It specifies CASSQESMGGTEAFF.

This clone was seen a single time. The chain uses TRBV7-2 and TRBJ1-6; D is ambiguous. The CDR3 runs 11 residues. V was shortened by 2 bases and J by 10 bases, with 3 bases between the two germline ends. CDR1 and CDR2 from the germline V gene are SGHTA and FQGNSA. Here the CDR3 reads CASSLNSPLHF. As DNA, the CDR3 is TGTGCCAGCAGCTTAAACTCACCCCTCCACTTT.

This chain joins TRBV6-6 and TRBJ2-3, with TRBD2 identical over 8 bases. This CDR3 contains 15 residues. CDR1 and CDR2 from the germline V gene are MNHNY and SVGAGI (reference sequence). V shed 6 bases, J shed 1 base, and the junction held 6 bases outside the gene matches. For the CDR3, the DNA is TGTGCCAGCAGCCCCAGCGGGGGACGCACAGATACGCAGTATTTT. Protein: CASSPSGGRTDTQYF.

The rearrangement links TRBV6-6 to TRBJ2-4; D remains ambiguous. Trimming removed 9 bases at V and 0 bases at J, with 15 bases between. The CDR3 sequence is 15 residues long. Germline assignment: CDR1 MNHNY and CDR2 SVGAGI (reference sequence). DNA for the CDR3: TGTGCCAGATTTAGTTGGAAACCAGCCAAAAACATTCAGTACTTC. It yields the protein CARFSWKPAKNIQYF.

The V and J genes are TRBV29-1 and TRBJ2-1, with 9 bases identical to TRBD2. The CDR3 has 14 residues. Trimming at V came to 1 base and at J to 8 bases, leaving 6 bases not matched to a gene. CDR1 and CDR2 from the germline V gene are SQVTM and ANQGSEA. CDR3 sequence (DNA): TGCAGCGTTGAAGGTCCGGGACTAGCCGATGAGCAGTTCTTC. Translation: CSVEGPGLADEQFF.

This chain uses TRBV4-1 with TRBJ2-1; TRBD2 aligns across 9 bases. The germline gives CDR1 MGHRA, CDR2 YSYEKL. CDR3 length equals 15 residues. Unmatched junction bases numbered 9, after V lost 7 bases and J lost 5 bases. The CDR3 DNA reads as TGCGCCAGCACCTTGGGGGCGGGAGGGAACAATGAGCAGTTCTTC. Translating gives CASTLGAGGNNEQFF.

This clone occurred once. The rearrangement uses TRBV4-1 and TRBJ1-5; TRBD1 aligns across 7 bases. Germline V lookup: CDR1 MGHRA, CDR2 YSYEKL. Trimming cost V 5 bases and J 2 bases; bases outside gene matches: 6. The CDR3 length is 15 residues. The CDR3 coding sequence is TGCGCCAGCAGCTCACAGGGGAGGGGCAATCAGCCCCAGCATTTT. Its protein is CASSSQGRGNQPQHF.